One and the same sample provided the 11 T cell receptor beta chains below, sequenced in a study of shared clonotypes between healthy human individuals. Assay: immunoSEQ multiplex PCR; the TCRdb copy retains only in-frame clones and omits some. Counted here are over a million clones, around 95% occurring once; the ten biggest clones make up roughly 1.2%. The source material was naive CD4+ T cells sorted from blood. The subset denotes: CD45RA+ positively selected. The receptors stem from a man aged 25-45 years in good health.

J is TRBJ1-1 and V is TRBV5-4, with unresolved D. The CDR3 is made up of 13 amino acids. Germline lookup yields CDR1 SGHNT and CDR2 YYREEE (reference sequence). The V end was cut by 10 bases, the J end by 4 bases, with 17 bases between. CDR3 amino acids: CASGKVQGTEAFF. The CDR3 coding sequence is TGTGCCTCCGGCAAGGTTCAAGGCACTGAAGCTTTCTTT.

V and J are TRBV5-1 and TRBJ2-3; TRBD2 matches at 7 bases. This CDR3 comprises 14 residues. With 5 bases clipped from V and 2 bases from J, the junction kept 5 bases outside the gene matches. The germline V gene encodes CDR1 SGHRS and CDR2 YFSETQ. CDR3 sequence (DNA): TGCGCCAGCAGTAAAGCGGGGCACACAGATACGCAGTATTTT. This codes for CASSKAGHTDTQYF. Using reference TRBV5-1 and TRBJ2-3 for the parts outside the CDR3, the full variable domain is KAGVTQTPRYLIKTRGQQVTLSCSPISGHRSVSWYQQTPGQGLQFLFEYFSETQRNKGNFPGRFSGRQFSNSRSEMNVSTLELGDSALYLCASSKAGHTDTQYFGPGTRLTVL.

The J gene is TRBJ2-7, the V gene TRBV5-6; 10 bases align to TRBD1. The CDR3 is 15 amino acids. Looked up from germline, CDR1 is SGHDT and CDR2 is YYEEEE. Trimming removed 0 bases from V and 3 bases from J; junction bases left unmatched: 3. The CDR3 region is CASSLARTGGYEQYF. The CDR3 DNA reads TGTGCCAGCAGCTTGGCCAGGACAGGGGGCTACGAGCAGTACTTC.

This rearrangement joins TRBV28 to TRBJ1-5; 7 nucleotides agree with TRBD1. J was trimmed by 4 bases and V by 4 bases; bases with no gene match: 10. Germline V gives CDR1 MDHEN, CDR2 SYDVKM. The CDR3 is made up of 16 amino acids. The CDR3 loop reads CASSYRTGGLNQPQHF. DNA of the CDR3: TGTGCCAGCAGTTACCGGACAGGTGGCTTAAATCAGCCCCAGCATTTT.

The CDR3 bases are TGTGCCACGAGGGACAGGAGCACAGATACGCAGTATTTT. Its protein product is CATRDRSTDTQYF. The chain joins TRBV19 to TRBJ2-3, with 8 bases aligning to TRBD1. This CDR3 is built from 13 residues. J lost 0 bases, V lost 10 bases, and 3 bases had no gene match. CDR1 LNHDA and CDR2 SQIVND come from the germline V gene (reference sequence).

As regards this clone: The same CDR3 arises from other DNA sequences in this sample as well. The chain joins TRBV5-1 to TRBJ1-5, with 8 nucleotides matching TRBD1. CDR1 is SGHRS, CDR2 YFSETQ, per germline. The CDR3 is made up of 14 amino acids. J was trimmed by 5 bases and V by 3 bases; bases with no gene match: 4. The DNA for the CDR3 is TGCGCCAGCAGCTCCGGACAGGGTGATCAGCCCCAGCATTTT. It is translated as CASSSGQGDQPQHF.

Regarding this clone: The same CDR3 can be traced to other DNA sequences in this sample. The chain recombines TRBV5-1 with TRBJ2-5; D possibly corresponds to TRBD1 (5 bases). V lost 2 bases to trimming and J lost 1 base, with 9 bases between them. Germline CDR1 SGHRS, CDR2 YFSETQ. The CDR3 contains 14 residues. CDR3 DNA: TGCGCCAGCAGCTTCGGACAACCCCAAGAGACCCAGTACTTC. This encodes CASSFGQPQETQYF.

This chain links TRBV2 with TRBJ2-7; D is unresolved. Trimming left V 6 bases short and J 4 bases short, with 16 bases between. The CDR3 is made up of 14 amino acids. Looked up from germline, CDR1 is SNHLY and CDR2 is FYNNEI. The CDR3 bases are TGTGCCAGCAGCCCATACTCCGCCCTATACGAGCAGTACTTC. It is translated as CASSPYSALYEQYF.

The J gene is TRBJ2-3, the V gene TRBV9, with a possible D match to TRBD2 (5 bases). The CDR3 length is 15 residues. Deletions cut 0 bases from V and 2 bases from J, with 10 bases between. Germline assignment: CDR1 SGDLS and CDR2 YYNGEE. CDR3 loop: CASSVVSGYTDTQYF. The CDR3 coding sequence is TGTGCCAGCAGCGTAGTGTCGGGGTACACAGATACGCAGTATTTT.

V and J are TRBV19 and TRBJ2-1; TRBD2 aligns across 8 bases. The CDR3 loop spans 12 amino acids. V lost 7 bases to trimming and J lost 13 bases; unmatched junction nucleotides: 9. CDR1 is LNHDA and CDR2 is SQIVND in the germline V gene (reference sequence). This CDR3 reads CASTSAGGGQFF. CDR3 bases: TGTGCCAGTACCTCCGCGGGGGGAGGTCAGTTCTTC. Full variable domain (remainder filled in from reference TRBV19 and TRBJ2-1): DGGITQSPKYLFRKEGQNVTLSCEQNLNHDAMYWYRQDPGQGLRLIYYSQIVNDFQKGDIAEGYSVSREKKESFPLTVTSAQKNPTAFYLCASTSAGGGQFFGPGTRLTVL.

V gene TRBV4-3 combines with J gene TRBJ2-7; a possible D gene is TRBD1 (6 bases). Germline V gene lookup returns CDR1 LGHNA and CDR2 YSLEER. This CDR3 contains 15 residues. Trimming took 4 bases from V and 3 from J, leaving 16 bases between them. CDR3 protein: CASSRGRSDNYEQYF. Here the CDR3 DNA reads TGCGCCAGCAGCCGGGGGCGAAGTGACAACTACGAGCAGTACTTC.